The next 27 T cell receptor beta chains were all read from a single sample in a study of T cells in Graves' hyperthyroidism and ophthalmopathy. Amplified TCR beta CDR3 regions came from RNA transcripts. Initially, a first-round RT-PCR of the TCR CDR3 employed the HTBI primer set. TCRdb reanalysed the multiplex PCR reads using MiXCR and keeps one entry per CDR3 protein. The sample contains over 350,000 distinct CDR3 sequences, less than 20% of which appear only once. The sequencing sample was made of blood. All receptors come from a young man with Graves' ophthalmopathy.

This chain joins TRBV5-1 and TRBJ1-3; D is unclear. Trimming cost V 2 bases and J 4 bases, with 10 bases left between them. Germline CDR1 and CDR2: SGHRS and YFSETQ. The CDR3 totals 14 residues. CDR3 nucleotide sequence: TGCGCCAGCAGCTTAAACCCAGGCGGAAACACCATATATTTT. Protein product: CASSLNPGGNTIYF.

This clonotype was seen many times. The chain recombines TRBV2 with TRBJ1-6; D is ambiguous. This CDR3 contains 14 residues. Germline CDR1 reads SNHLY; CDR2 reads FYNNEI. Trimming pared 4 bases from V and 7 bases from J, leaving 11 bases between. CDR3 in amino acids: CASSAFSVNSPLHF. The DNA of the CDR3 is TGTGCCAGCAGTGCGTTCTCAGTAAATTCACCCCTCCACTTT.

The V gene is TRBV15, the J gene TRBJ1-1, with a tentative D call TRBD1 (6 bases). The germline V gene has CDR1 LNHNV and CDR2 YYDKDF (reference sequence). V lost 3 bases and J 3 bases, leaving 14 bases between the germline ends. The CDR3 consists of 15 residues. The CDR3, as DNA: TGTGCCACCAGCAGGGTGGGGGGGCTTTACACTGAAGCTTTCTTT. Its protein is CATSRVGGLYTEAFF.

The rearrangement joins TRBV20-1 to TRBJ1-5; the D is unclear. Germline values: CDR1 DFQATT, CDR2 SNEGSKA (reference sequence). This CDR3 comprises 15 residues. Trimming removed 3 bases at V and 4 bases at J, with 16 bases between. The CDR3 is CSASPPLGPNQPQHF. In DNA, the CDR3 is TGCAGTGCTAGTCCTCCCCTGGGCCCTAATCAGCCCCAGCATTTT.

On this clonotype itself: The junction differs from germline at one of its ends, possibly a read error. V usage is TRBV28 and J usage is TRBJ2-4; D is uncertain. The CDR3 totals 17 residues. Germline V gives CDR1 MDHEN, CDR2 SYDVKM. CDR3 coding DNA: TGTACCAGCAGTTCGGGCCGGGTTCTGAAAGCCAAAAACATTCAGTACTTC. This gives the protein CTSSSGRVLKAKNIQYF.

V gene TRBV28 combines with J gene TRBJ2-5; D gene unclear. The CDR3 loop spans 14 amino acids. V was cut by 2 bases and J by 1 base, with 8 bases left in between. CDR1 and CDR2 from the germline V gene are MDHEN and SYDVKM. This CDR3 reads CASSLPLSQETQYF. CDR3 sequence (DNA): TGTGCCAGCAGTTTACCCCTATCCCAAGAGACCCAGTACTTC.

This clonotype was recorded at least ten times. The chain carries TRBV11-2 and TRBJ2-1; D may be TRBD1 (6 bases). The CDR3 covers 13 residues. Looked up from germline, CDR1 is SGHAT and CDR2 is FQNNGV. The V and J ends lost 8 bases and 2 bases respectively, with 10 bases between them. CDR3 nucleotides: TGTGCCAGCCGGACAGTCACCTACAATGAGCAGTTCTTC. It translates to CASRTVTYNEQFF.

The genes are TRBV5-1 and TRBJ1-4; maybe TRBD1 (5 bases). Germline values: CDR1 SGHRS, CDR2 YFSETQ. The CDR3 loop spans 18 amino acids. Trimming removed 4 bases at V and 0 bases at J, with 19 bases between. CDR3 loop: CASSRTLTADATNEKLFF. In DNA, the CDR3 is TGCGCCAGCAGCCGAACCTTGACAGCGGATGCAACTAATGAAAAACTGTTTTTT.

Only a few counts were recorded for this clonotype. V gene TRBV5-1 combines with J gene TRBJ2-1; 8 positions match TRBD2. Germline values: CDR1 SGHRS, CDR2 YFSETQ. The CDR3 loop spans 15 amino acids. The V gene end was trimmed by 3 bases and the J gene end by 7 bases; junction bases not matched to a gene: 9. Here the CDR3 reads CASSWGSGGANEQFF. DNA of the CDR3: TGCGCCAGCAGCTGGGGGTCCGGGGGGGCGAATGAGCAGTTCTTC.

This clonotype has ten or more counts. This chain joins TRBV13 and TRBJ2-5; D unresolved. Trimming removed 9 bases at V and 3 bases at J, with 11 bases between. The CDR3 is made up of 12 amino acids. Germline lookup yields CDR1 PRHDT and CDR2 FYEKMQ (reference sequence). The CDR3 bases are TGTGCCAGATTATCGGAGAAAGAGACCCAGTACTTC. Translating gives CARLSEKETQYF.

This clonotype was observed at least ten times. The chain recombines TRBV12-3 or TRBV12-4 with TRBJ2-3; D is ambiguous. The CDR3 runs to 15 residues. V lost 5 bases and J 1 base, leaving 13 bases between the germline ends. DNA for the CDR3: TGTGCCAGCAGTATTCCGATTGCCCGCACAGATACGCAGTATTTT. As protein: CASSIPIARTDTQYF.

The gene calls are TRBV29-1 and TRBJ2-3; D is uncertain. This CDR3 spans 13 amino acids. Germline loops: CDR1 SQVTM, CDR2 ANQGSEA. Trimming removed 1 base from V and 3 bases from J, with 8 bases in between. CDR3 nucleotides: TGCAGCGTTGAAGTTGGGGAAACAGATACGCAGTATTTT. Its translation is CSVEVGETDTQYF.

Ten or more counts support this clonotype. This chain connects TRBV18 to TRBJ1-2, with D tentatively TRBD1 (6 bases). V was shortened by 6 bases and J by 3 bases, with 11 bases between the two germline ends. From germline, CDR1 is KGHSH and CDR2 LQKENI. CDR3 length: 13 residues. CDR3 sequence: CASSRTEYYGYTF. As DNA, the CDR3 is TGTGCCAGCTCTAGGACAGAATACTATGGCTACACCTTC.

This clonotype was seen at least ten times. The CDR3 DNA is TGTGCCAGCAGCTTAGATCAGGGACCCTATGGCTACACCTTC. Translated, it gives CASSLDQGPYGYTF. The V call is TRBV7-2, the J call TRBJ1-2; TRBD1 might be the D (5 bases). The germline V and J ends were trimmed by 1 base and 4 bases, with 10 bases remaining between them. Germline loops: CDR1 SGHTA, CDR2 FQGNSA. The CDR3 spans 14 residues. Full variable domain (missing parts from reference TRBV7-2 and TRBJ1-2): GAGVSQSPSNKVTEKGKDVELRCDPISGHTALYWYRQSLGQGLEFLIYFQGNSAPDKSGLPSDRFSAERTGGSVSTLTIQRTQQEDSAVYLCASSLDQGPYGYTFGSGTRLTVV.

This clonotype has ten or more counts. This chain connects TRBV28 to TRBJ2-7; no reliable D call. CDR1 MDHEN and CDR2 SYDVKM come from the germline V gene. The CDR3 runs 14 residues. Trimming took 10 bases from V and 5 from J, leaving 21 bases between them. DNA of the CDR3: TGTGCCACCCACACCCGGTACAGCCTGGACGAGCAGTACTTC. Its translation is CATHTRYSLDEQYF.

In this sample, this clonotype turned up many times. The rearrangement uses TRBV9 and TRBJ1-6, with 7 bases matching TRBD1. V shed 4 bases, J shed 15 bases, and the junction held 19 bases outside the gene matches. This CDR3 is 16 amino acids long. The germline V gene has CDR1 SGDLS and CDR2 YYNGEE. This chain's CDR3 is CASSPAGDSLTRNLHF. The DNA for the CDR3 is TGTGCCAGCAGCCCAGCCGGGGACAGCCTGACGAGAAACCTCCACTTT.

This clonotype was detected many times. This chain links TRBV7-9 with TRBJ2-1; 12 bases line up with TRBD2. Trimming at V came to 4 bases and at J to 8 bases, leaving 6 bases not matched to a gene. Germline V gives CDR1 SEHNR, CDR2 FQNEAQ (reference sequence). The CDR3 has 15 amino acids. The CDR3 loop is CASSSLAGGRDEQFF. CDR3 in DNA: TGTGCCAGCAGCTCCCTAGCGGGGGGGCGCGATGAGCAGTTCTTC.

This clonotype has ten or more counts. This chain links TRBV6-1 with TRBJ1-3; the D gene is possibly TRBD1 (5 bases). Germline V gene data show CDR1 as MNHNS and CDR2 as SASEGT. V shed 5 bases and J shed 8 bases, with 10 bases lying between them. The CDR3 is 12 residues long. CDR3 nucleotide sequence: TGTGCCAGCAGTAGCAGGGATTACACCATATATTTT. Translation: CASSSRDYTIYF.

This clonotype was seen at least ten times. The gene calls are TRBV11-2 and TRBJ2-4, with D possibly being TRBD2 (6 bases). The germline V gene has CDR1 SGHAT and CDR2 FQNNGV. V was shortened by 1 base and J by 7 bases, with 11 bases between the two germline ends. There are 14 residues in the CDR3. CDR3 nucleotides: TGTGCCAGCAGCTTAGGGGGGGATAGCAACATTCAGTACTTC. Translating it yields CASSLGGDSNIQYF.

The chain carries TRBV28 and TRBJ2-1, with 8 positions matching TRBD1. The CDR3 loop spans 14 amino acids. V dropped 4 bases and J dropped 11; count of bases not matched to a gene: 10. The germline gives CDR1 MDHEN, CDR2 SYDVKM. For the CDR3, the DNA is TGTGCCAGCAGTTCCGTCTCGGGACAGGATAAGCAGTTCTTC. It encodes CASSSVSGQDKQFF.

This clonotype came up many times. V gene TRBV3-1 combines with J gene TRBJ1-4; D perhaps matches TRBD1 (5 bases). V was shortened by 0 bases and J by 3 bases, with 8 bases between the two germline ends. CDR1 and CDR2 (germline): LGHDT, YNNKEL (reference sequence). The CDR3 is made up of 15 amino acids. Written as DNA, the CDR3 is TGTGCCAGCAGCCAAGAAGACAGACCTAATGAAAAACTGTTTTTT. The encoded protein is CASSQEDRPNEKLFF.

There are a few counts of this clonotype. It may be a read error: a sequence one base away is much more abundant. The chain combines TRBV2 with TRBJ1-5, with D unclear. The V end was cut by 3 bases, the J end by 6 bases, with 18 bases between. Germline CDR1 SNHLY, CDR2 FYNNEI. The CDR3 has 16 amino acids. Here the CDR3 reads CASSEEPMGLSQPQHF. The CDR3 region has the DNA TGTGCCAGCAGTGAGGAGCCGATGGGCCTCAGTCAGCCCCAGCATTTT.

This clonotype was counted at least ten times. This rearrangement joins TRBV5-1 to TRBJ2-7; D is unclear. The CDR3 is made up of 14 amino acids. The V end was cut by 0 bases, the J end by 0 bases, with 7 bases between. Per the germline V gene, CDR1 is SGHRS and CDR2 is YFSETQ. In DNA, the CDR3 is TGCGCCAGCAGCTTGGGGTCACCCTCCTACGAGCAGTACTTC. Amino acid sequence: CASSLGSPSYEQYF.

J is TRBJ2-7 and V is TRBV19, with 7 bases matching TRBD2. V dropped 6 bases and J dropped 5; count of bases not matched to a gene: 10. The CDR3 has 14 residues. Germline V CDR1 and CDR2: LNHDA, SQIVND (reference sequence). Here the CDR3 reads CASSVEGGLNEQYF. CDR3 sequence (DNA): TGTGCCAGTAGCGTCGAGGGAGGGTTGAACGAGCAGTACTTC.

This clonotype was detected a few times. This chain links TRBV29-1 with TRBJ1-3; D remains ambiguous. The V end was cut by 4 bases, the J end by 3 bases, with 7 bases between. This CDR3 is built from 12 residues. Germline CDR1 SQVTM, CDR2 ANQGSEA. The CDR3 nucleotides are TGCAGCGTTGGGGTCATTGGAAACACCATATATTTT. This gives the protein CSVGVIGNTIYF.

The chain carries TRBV19 and TRBJ2-5; possibly TRBD1 or TRBD2 for D (6 bases each). Trimming removed 5 bases at V and 2 bases at J, with 18 bases between. This CDR3 region has 16 residues. The V gene's germline CDR1 is LNHDA and CDR2 SQIVND (reference sequence). In DNA form, the CDR3 reads TGTGCCAGTAGTGAGGGTCGGGGGCGGACGCAAGAGACCCAGTACTTC. This translates into CASSEGRGRTQETQYF.

The chain links TRBV7-9 to TRBJ1-4; D ambiguous. Per the germline V gene, CDR1 is SEHNR and CDR2 is FQNEAQ (reference sequence). Trimming left V 2 bases short and J 6 bases short, with 10 bases between. The CDR3 length is 14 residues. In DNA form, the CDR3 reads TGTGCCAGCAGCTTACGGAGGGAGGATGAAAAACTGTTTTTT. Residues: CASSLRREDEKLFF.